This T cell receptor (beta chain) was recorded in a study of cytomegalovirus exposure and HLA in healthy donors. Overall study results and limits: Presence/absence analyses rested on an assumption that sequencing depth was roughly uniform across donors. Researchers reported that a few CMV-associated chains were confirmed in vitro as CMV antigen-specific.

PCR used 60 Vbeta primers and 13 Jbeta primers. Measured with immunoSEQ multiplex PCR; TCRdb has only the in-frame clones, and not every one. The sample includes approximately 190,000 clones, roughly 80% seen only once; the top ten take less than 7%. In its sample, this clone was seen a few times. The antigen remains undetermined. The V gene's germline CDR1 is LNHNV and CDR2 YYDKDF (reference sequence). The V and J ends lost 5 bases and 1 base respectively, with 7 bases between them. This CDR3 has 13 amino acids. V is TRBV15 and J is TRBJ2-3; D is unclear. The source is a man in his forties in good health and CMV-seropositive. Sequencing was done on a sample of PBMCs. CDR3: CATSPIRTDTQYF. CDR3 nucleotides: TGTGCCACCAGCCCCATCCGCACAGATACGCAGTATTTT.